The T cell receptor beta chain described here comes from a study of T-cell memory formation after mild COVID-19. Across the study: Clusters were largely donor specific. Study results and caveats: For contracting clones, CD4+ ones sat mainly in CM and EM, CD8+ in EMRA. The second-wave clones peaking on day 37 were not confirmed as SARS-CoV-2-specific. Certain responding clones were present in pre-infection memory, suggesting participation of cross-reactive memory.

This clonotype was counted a few times. Antigen unknown. Each CDR3 protein is one row after TCRdb ran MiXCR on the 5' RACE reads. This table has roughly 100,000 distinct CDR3 sequences, about 17% appearing once. V shed 4 bases and J 4 bases; nucleotides not matched to a gene: 3. The CDR3 has 15 residues. Germline-derived CDR1 and CDR2 are SGHRS and YFSETQ. Sequenced: PBMCs or a T cell subset sorted from them (not recorded which). The V call is TRBV5-1, the J call TRBJ1-5; 12 bases fit TRBD1. This sequence was found in an adult woman who had mild COVID-19 (a few samples of this study predate the infection). Cell type and time point are not known. The CDR3 DNA is TGCGCCAGCAGCGAGGGACAGGGGGCGAATCAGCCCCAGCATTTT. It translates to CASSEGQGANQPQHF.